A selection of T cell receptor beta chains follows, all from one sample in a study of blood T cell repertoires in COVID-19. Only in-frame clones appear in the TCRdb table, and some are missing; sequencing was by immunoSEQ multiplex PCR. The table has some 190,000 clones, 70% to 90% seen once. The specimen sequenced was PBMCs or T cells enriched from blood (not recorded which). These receptors all come from a woman in her 40s in a cohort exposed to, infected with or recovered from COVID-19 (not recorded which). Each CDR3 is given with its conserved first and last residue. The D gene is left open where the match is weak. Expanded clones get a size class; other rows say once, few or many, or leave the size out.

CDR3 protein	CDR3 DNA	V gene	J gene	D gene	clone size
CASSQEDREPDTQYF	TGCGCCAGCAGCCAAGAGGACAGGGAGCCAGATACGCAGTATTTT	TRBV4-1	TRBJ2-3	TRBD1	NA
CASSQDPGLPTGELFF	TGCGCCAGCAGCCAAGACCCGGGACTACCAACCGGGGAGCTGTTTTTT	TRBV4-3	TRBJ2-2	TRBD2	few
CASSLIGSAEDEQFF	TGCGCCAGCAGCTTGATAGGTTCAGCGGAGGATGAGCAGTTCTTC	TRBV5-1	TRBJ2-1	NA	NA
CASSTTGSGNNEQFF	TGCGCCAGCAGCACGACAGGGTCGGGAAACAATGAGCAGTTCTTC	TRBV5-1	TRBJ2-1	TRBD1	NA
CASSFGTGSTEAFF	TGTGCCAGCAGCTTTGGGACAGGGAGCACTGAAGCTTTCTTT	TRBV5-6	TRBJ1-1	TRBD1	NA
CSVEAAVNTEAFF	TGCAGCGTTGAGGCAGCGGTGAACACTGAAGCTTTCTTT	TRBV29-1	TRBJ1-1	NA	NA
CASRDPRGYTF	TGCGCCAGCAGGGATCCGCGGGGCTACACCTTC	TRBV4-1	TRBJ1-2	NA	NA
CASSYRTDTGNEQFF	TGTGCCAGCAGCTACAGGACGGACACGGGCAATGAGCAGTTCTTC	TRBV27	TRBJ2-1	NA	NA
CASSVAGLAGYNEQFF	TGTGCCAGCAGCGTAGCTGGTCTAGCCGGTTACAATGAGCAGTTCTTC	TRBV9	TRBJ2-1	NA	NA
CSVDWGQDYGYTF	TGCAGCGTTGACTGGGGGCAAGACTATGGCTACACCTTC	TRBV29-1	TRBJ1-2	NA	NA
CASSQNRGKLFF	TGTGCCAGCAGCCAAAATAGAGGCAAGCTGTTTTTT	TRBV7-8	TRBJ2-2	NA	NA
CSVLGQDYGYTF	TGCAGCGTTTTGGGACAGGACTATGGCTACACCTTC	TRBV29-1	TRBJ1-2	TRBD1	NA
CASSSQGEGTEAFF	TGTGCCAGCAGTTCACAGGGGGAAGGGACTGAAGCTTTCTTT	TRBV28	TRBJ1-1	TRBD1	NA
CASSQGQGSYGYTF	TGCGCCAGCAGCCAAGGGCAGGGGAGTTATGGCTACACCTTC	TRBV4-3	TRBJ1-2	NA	NA
CASSVGVSGNTIYF	TGTGCCAGCAGCGTAGGAGTCTCTGGAAACACCATATATTTT	TRBV9	TRBJ1-3	NA	NA
CAISARQEQREQYF	TGTGCCATCAGTGCGAGACAGGAGCAACGGGAGCAGTACTTC	TRBV10-3	TRBJ2-7	NA	NA
CASRTSGGSYEQYF	TGTGCCAGCAGAACCTCAGGGGGATCGTACGAGCAGTACTTC	TRBV7-2	TRBJ2-7	TRBD1	NA
CASSSGQGPNQPQHF	TGTGCCAGCAGCTCGGGACAGGGGCCCAATCAGCCCCAGCATTTT	TRBV5-8	TRBJ1-5	TRBD1	NA
CASSYGTGWWDTQYF	TGTGCCAGCAGTTATGGAACAGGGTGGTGGGATACGCAGTATTTT	TRBV6-5	TRBJ2-3	NA	once
CASSMAQGAYGYTF	TGTGCCAGTAGTATGGCACAGGGGGCCTATGGCTACACCTTC	TRBV19	TRBJ1-2	TRBD1	once
CASSEGAGVSYEQYF	TGTGCCAGCAGTGAGGGAGCGGGGGTTTCCTACGAGCAGTACTTC	TRBV2	TRBJ2-7	TRBD2	NA
CAIGEQGAITEAFF	TGTGCCATCGGGGAACAGGGAGCTATCACTGAAGCTTTCTTT	TRBV10-3	TRBJ1-1	NA	NA
CASSLEQGAYGYTF	TGCGCCAGCAGCTTGGAACAGGGGGCGTATGGCTACACCTTC	TRBV5-1	TRBJ1-2	TRBD1	NA
CSVRPPWGSILETQYF	TGCAGCGTAAGACCACCCTGGGGCTCGATATTGGAGACCCAGTACTTC	TRBV29-1	TRBJ2-5	NA	NA
CASSAGGRNSGNTIYF	TGTGCCAGCAGCGCGGGGGGGCGGAACTCTGGAAACACCATATATTTT	TRBV9	TRBJ1-3	NA	few
CASSAGTGGNGYTF	TGCGCCAGCAGCGCTGGGACAGGGGGTAATGGCTACACCTTC	TRBV5-1	TRBJ1-2	TRBD1	NA
CATSDHFYGYTF	TGTGCCACCAGTGATCATTTCTATGGCTACACCTTC	TRBV24-1	TRBJ1-2	NA	NA
CASSFRTGNTEAFF	TGTGCCAGCAGCTTCCGGACAGGGAACACTGAAGCTTTCTTT	TRBV7-9	TRBJ1-1	TRBD1	NA
CATCEGENSPLHF	TGTGCCACCTGCGAGGGGGAGAATTCACCCCTCCACTTT	TRBV2	TRBJ1-6	NA	NA
CASSLASQPQHF	TGTGCCAGCAGCTTAGCCTCTCAGCCCCAGCATTTT	TRBV7-9	TRBJ1-5	NA	NA
CASSSKPPGLAGGSDTQYF	TGTGCCAGCAGCTCCAAGCCCCCAGGACTAGCGGGAGGGAGTGATACGCAGTATTTT	TRBV5-4	TRBJ2-3	TRBD2	NA
CATSKKQGNTEAFF	TGTGCCACCAGCAAAAAACAGGGGAACACTGAAGCTTTCTTT	TRBV15	TRBJ1-1	NA	once
CASSPKTSGAYEQYF	TGTGCCAGCAGTCCCAAGACTAGCGGGGCCTACGAGCAGTACTTC	TRBV27	TRBJ2-7	TRBD2	NA
CAWTGTGGSDTQYF	TGTGCCTGGACCGGGACAGGGGGTTCAGATACGCAGTATTTT	TRBV30	TRBJ2-3	TRBD1	NA
CASIEGQGPYEQYF	TGTGCCAGCATCGAAGGACAGGGCCCCTACGAGCAGTACTTC	TRBV21-1	TRBJ2-7	NA	NA